Below, one T cell receptor beta chain is given with its context. V was shortened by 4 bases and J by 1 base, with 18 bases between the two germline ends. This CDR3 has 17 residues. Germline loops: CDR1 SGHRS, CDR2 YFSETQ. The data originate from a study of T cell changes during pregnancy in multiple sclerosis. Sequencing was performed with immunoSEQ multiplex PCR; in TCRdb, only in-frame clones are kept and a portion is missing. The sample lists 60,000 to 65,000 clones, 80% to 95% seen once, with roughly 1.5% in the top ten. The TCR originated in a female donor with multiple sclerosis, enrolled in a pregnancy study. This rearrangement joins TRBV5-1 to TRBJ2-1; possible D gene TRBD2, 6 bases. The specimen was peripheral blood, collected in the second trimester of pregnancy. CDR3 region: CASSPTSLARSYNEQFF. In DNA, the CDR3 is TGCGCCAGCAGCCCTACTTCTCTAGCGAGATCCTACAATGAGCAGTTCTTC.